The 10 T cell receptor beta chains presented below share a single source sample, sequenced in a study of CD8 T cells in ankylosing spondylitis. One entry per CDR3 protein results from TCRdb running MiXCR on the 5' RACE reads. Here the sample spans about 360,000 distinct CDR3 sequences, approximately 22% being singletons. Sequenced input: blood, either unsorted or a sorted T cell fraction (not recorded which). The receptors come from a male donor with ankylosing spondylitis or in good health (not recorded which).

This clonotype was detected only a few times. The rearrangement links TRBV20-1 to TRBJ1-2; maybe TRBD1 (5 bases). Germline CDR1 is DFQATT and CDR2 is SNEGSKA (reference sequence). The CDR3 spans 16 residues. Trimming shortened V by 1 base and J by 2 bases, and 17 bases separated the two germline ends. The CDR3 region has the DNA TGCAGTGCTAGAGCCGACGGAAGGGGCTTCAACTATGGCTACACCTTC. It specifies CSARADGRGFNYGYTF.

In this sample, this clonotype turned up a few times. The chain joins TRBV6-1 to TRBJ2-7; D gene ambiguous. The V end lost 4 bases, the J end lost 4 bases, and 14 bases lay between the germline ends. Looked up from germline, CDR1 is MNHNS and CDR2 is SASEGT. This CDR3 has 14 amino acids. DNA of the CDR3: TGTGCCAGCAGTGTCGGCCAGATGCTTTACGAGCAGTACTTC. It translates to CASSVGQMLYEQYF.

This clonotype was recorded many times. The CDR3, as DNA: TGCGCCAGCAGCGAGACAGAGAACACCGGGGAGCTGTTTTTT. Protein sequence: CASSETENTGELFF. The chain joins TRBV5-1 to TRBJ2-2; the D gene is possibly TRBD1 (5 bases). CDR1 SGHRS and CDR2 YFSETQ come from the germline V gene. Trimming stripped 4 bases from V and 1 base from J, with 8 bases between. The CDR3 consists of 14 residues. Variable domain in full (rest from reference TRBV5-1 and TRBJ2-2): KAGVTQTPRYLIKTRGQQVTLSCSPISGHRSVSWYQQTPGQGLQFLFEYFSETQRNKGNFPGRFSGRQFSNSRSEMNVSTLELGDSALYLCASSETENTGELFFGEGSRLTVL.

This clonotype appeared a few times. The chain couples TRBV7-9 to TRBJ2-7; D unresolved. The V gene's germline CDR1 is SEHNR and CDR2 FQNEAQ (reference sequence). V was clipped by 5 bases and J by 2 bases, with 13 bases between them. This CDR3 is 14 amino acids long. Here the CDR3 reads CASSPLRPTYEQYF. The DNA of the CDR3 is TGTGCCAGCAGCCCCCTGCGGCCCACCTACGAGCAGTACTTC. Looking up the rest from reference TRBV7-9 and TRBJ2-7 gives the full variable domain: DTGVSQNPRHKITKRGQNVTFRCDPISEHNRLYWYRQTLGQGPEFLTYFQNEAQLEKSRLLSDRFSAERPKGSFSTLEIQRTEQGDSAMYLCASSPLRPTYEQYFGPGTRLTVT.

This clonotype appeared many times. The chain has TRBV5-6 and TRBJ1-2, with D tentatively TRBD1 (5 bases). This CDR3 has 12 amino acids. In germline, CDR1 is SGHDT, CDR2 YYEEEE. Between the trimmed V and J ends, which lost 5 bases and 4 bases, there was a span of 9 bases. CDR3 region: CASRAGSYGYTF. CDR3 coding DNA: TGTGCCAGCAGGGCAGGGAGCTATGGCTACACCTTC.

This clonotype occurred many times. This chain joins TRBV7-6 and TRBJ2-1, with TRBD1 matching over 10 bases. Germline V gives CDR1 SGHVS, CDR2 FNYEAQ. The J segment lost 7 bases and the V segment lost 1 base, leaving 1 base of the junction unmatched. CDR3 length: 14 amino acids. The CDR3 coding sequence is TGTGCCAGCAGCTTAGGGGACAGGGGTAATGAGCAGTTCTTC. This encodes CASSLGDRGNEQFF.

The chain employs TRBV12-3 or TRBV12-4 and TRBJ2-1; D is undetermined. Deletions cut 7 bases from V and 3 bases from J, with 16 bases between. The CDR3 sequence is 15 residues long. The CDR3 DNA follows: TGTGCCAGCACTTCTGCCCTGGACCACTACAATGAGCAGTTCTTC. Its translation is CASTSALDHYNEQFF.

This clonotype turned up a few times. The chain links TRBV10-2 to TRBJ2-3, with 8 bases matching TRBD1. Germline values: CDR1 WSHSY, CDR2 SAAADI. This CDR3 is 15 amino acids long. V shed 4 bases, J shed 6 bases, and the junction held 9 bases outside the gene matches. The CDR3 DNA sequence: TGCGCCAGCAGTGGAAGGCAGGGGGCCAGGGATACGCAGTATTTT. This gives the protein CASSGRQGARDTQYF.

The sample holds a few counts of this clonotype. This chain connects TRBV27 to TRBJ2-7, with a weak D call TRBD1 (6 bases). V shed 5 bases and J shed 0 bases, with 17 bases lying between them. This CDR3 region has 16 residues. Germline lookup yields CDR1 MNHEY and CDR2 SMNVEV (reference sequence). In DNA, the CDR3 is TGTGCCAGCAGTCCCGGGACACCGGAGGCCTCCTACGAGCAGTACTTC. As protein: CASSPGTPEASYEQYF.

Many counts were recorded for this clonotype. This sequence joins TRBV4-1 and TRBJ1-1, with D perhaps matching TRBD1 (6 bases). Germline loops: CDR1 MGHRA, CDR2 YSYEKL. The V and J ends lost 2 bases and 7 bases respectively, with 17 bases between them. This CDR3 spans 15 amino acids. The CDR3 protein is CASSQSQGLTIEAFF. CDR3 in DNA: TGCGCCAGCAGCCAATCCCAGGGGCTGACGATTGAAGCTTTCTTT.